This T cell receptor beta chain was sequenced during a study of blood T cell repertoires in COVID-19. Study as a whole: COVID-19 samples, acute and convalescent, were from the United States, Italy and Spain. PBMCs, B-cell-depleted T cells, or T cells provided the cDNA or gDNA that made up the material.

This clone was observed a few times. V was cut by 5 bases and J by 3 bases, with 20 bases left in between. The CDR3 has 16 residues. Germline CDR1 reads MNHNY; CDR2 reads SVGAGI (reference sequence). Enrollment of patients from Seattle took place during active infection, with longitudinal follow-up. As originally analysed: Reference gene primer amplification gave estimated nucleated cell counts. Measured with immunoSEQ multiplex PCR; TCRdb has only the in-frame clones, and not every one. That table furnishes V, J and clone size, whereas the DNA furnished D and trimming. The repertoire has about 170,000 clones, approximately 91% of them found once; the top ten carry almost 5%.

The sequencing input was peripheral blood. J is TRBJ2-7 and V is TRBV6-6; possible D gene TRBD1, 6 bases. The clonotype was recovered from a man aged 18 to 30 with COVID-19, enrolled during active disease. In nucleotides, the CDR3 is TGTGCCAGCAGTCGAAACTCCGGGACAATGGACTACGAGCAGTACTTC. Translation: CASSRNSGTMDYEQYF.